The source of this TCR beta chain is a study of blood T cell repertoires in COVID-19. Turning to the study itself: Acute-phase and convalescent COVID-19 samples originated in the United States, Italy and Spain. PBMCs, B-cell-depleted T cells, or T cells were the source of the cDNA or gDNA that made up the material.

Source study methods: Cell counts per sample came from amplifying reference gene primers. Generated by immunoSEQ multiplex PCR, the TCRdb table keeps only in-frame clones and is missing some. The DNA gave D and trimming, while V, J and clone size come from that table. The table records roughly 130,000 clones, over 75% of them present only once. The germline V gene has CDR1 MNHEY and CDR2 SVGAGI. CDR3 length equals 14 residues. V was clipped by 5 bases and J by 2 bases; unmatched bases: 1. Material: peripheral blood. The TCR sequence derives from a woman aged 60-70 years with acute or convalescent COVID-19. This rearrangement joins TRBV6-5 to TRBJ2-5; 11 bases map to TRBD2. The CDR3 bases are TGTGCCAGCAGTCTAGCGGGAGGACAAGAGACCCAGTACTTC. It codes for CASSLAGGQETQYF.